The 2 T cell receptor beta chains listed next were all sequenced from one sample in a study of T cells in Graves' hyperthyroidism and ophthalmopathy. RNA transcripts served as the template for amplifying TCR beta CDR3 regions. Carried out on the TCR CDR3, a first-round RT-PCR used the HTBI primer set. TCRdb itself ran the multiplex PCR reads through MiXCR, one entry per CDR3 protein. The sample has under 550,000 distinct CDR3 sequences, just under 20% seen once. The specimen was blood. Receptors were obtained from a man aged 35 to 55 with Graves' ophthalmopathy.

This clonotype was seen repeatedly, ten times or more. The chain carries TRBV18 and TRBJ2-1; TRBD2 matches at 13 bases. The CDR3 has 16 residues. Trimming took 0 bases from V and 7 from J; bases not matched to a gene: 3. Germline V gene data show CDR1 as KGHSH and CDR2 as LQKENI. As DNA, the CDR3 is TGTGCCAGCTCACCACCGGGACTAGCGGGGATTAATGAGCAGTTCTTC. Protein: CASSPPGLAGINEQFF. Looking up the rest from reference TRBV18 and TRBJ2-1 gives the full variable domain: NAGVMQNPRHLVRRRGQEARLRCSPMKGHSHVYWYRQLPEEGLKFMVYLQKENIIDESGMPKERFSAEFPKEGPSILRIQQVVRGDSAAYFCASSPPGLAGINEQFFGPGTRLTVL.

The rearrangement links TRBV2 to TRBJ2-1; 8 bases are shared with TRBD2. V shed 6 bases, J shed 10 bases, and the junction held 8 bases outside the gene matches. The V gene's germline CDR1 is SNHLY and CDR2 FYNNEI. There are 13 residues in the CDR3. CDR3 sequence (DNA): TGTGCCAGCAGGGGACGGGGGGGCCTGGAGCAGTTCTTC. Translated, it gives CASRGRGGLEQFF.